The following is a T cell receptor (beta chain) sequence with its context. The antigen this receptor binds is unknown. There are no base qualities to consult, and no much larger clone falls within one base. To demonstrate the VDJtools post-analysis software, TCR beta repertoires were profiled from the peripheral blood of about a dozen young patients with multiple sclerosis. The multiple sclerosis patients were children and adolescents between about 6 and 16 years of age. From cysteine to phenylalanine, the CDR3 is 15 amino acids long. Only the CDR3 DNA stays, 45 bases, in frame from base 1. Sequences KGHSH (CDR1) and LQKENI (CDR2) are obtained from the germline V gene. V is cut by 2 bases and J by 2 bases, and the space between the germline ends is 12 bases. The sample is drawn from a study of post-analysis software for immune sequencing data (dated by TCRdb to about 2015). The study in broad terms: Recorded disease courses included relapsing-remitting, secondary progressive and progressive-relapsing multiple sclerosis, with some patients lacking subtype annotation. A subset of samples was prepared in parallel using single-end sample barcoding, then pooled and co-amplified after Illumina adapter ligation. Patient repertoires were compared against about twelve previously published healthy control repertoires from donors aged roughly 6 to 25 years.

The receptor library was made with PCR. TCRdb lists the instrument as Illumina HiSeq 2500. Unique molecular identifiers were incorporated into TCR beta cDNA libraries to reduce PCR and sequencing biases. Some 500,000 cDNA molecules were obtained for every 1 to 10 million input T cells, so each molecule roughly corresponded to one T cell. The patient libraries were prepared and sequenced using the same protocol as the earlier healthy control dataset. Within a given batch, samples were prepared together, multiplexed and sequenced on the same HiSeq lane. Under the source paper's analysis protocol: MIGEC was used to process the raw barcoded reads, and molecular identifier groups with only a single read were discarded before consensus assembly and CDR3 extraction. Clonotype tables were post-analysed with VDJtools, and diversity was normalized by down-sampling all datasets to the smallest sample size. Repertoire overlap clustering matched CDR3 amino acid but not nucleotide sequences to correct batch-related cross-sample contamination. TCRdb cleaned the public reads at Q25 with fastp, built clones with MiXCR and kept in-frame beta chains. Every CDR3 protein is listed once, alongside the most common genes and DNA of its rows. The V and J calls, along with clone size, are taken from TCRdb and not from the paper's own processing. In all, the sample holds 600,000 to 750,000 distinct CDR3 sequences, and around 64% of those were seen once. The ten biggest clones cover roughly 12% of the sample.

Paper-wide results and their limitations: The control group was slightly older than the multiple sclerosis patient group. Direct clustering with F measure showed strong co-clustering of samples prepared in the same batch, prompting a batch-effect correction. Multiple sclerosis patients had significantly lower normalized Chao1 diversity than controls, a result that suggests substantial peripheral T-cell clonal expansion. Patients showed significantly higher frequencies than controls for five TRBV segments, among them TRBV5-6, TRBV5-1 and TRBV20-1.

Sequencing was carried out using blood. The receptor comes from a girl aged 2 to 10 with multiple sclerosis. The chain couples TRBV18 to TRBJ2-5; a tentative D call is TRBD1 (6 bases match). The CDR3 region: CASSPSTGLQETQYF. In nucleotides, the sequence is TGTGCCAGCTCACCATCCACAGGGTTACAAGAGACCCAGTACTTC.